A single sample gave rise to the 16 T cell receptor beta chains below, sequenced in a study of CD8+CD57+ T cells in acquired aplastic anemia. Genomic DNA served as template for TCR beta VDJ and CDR3 profiling. TCRdb analysed the reads with MiXCR anew, one entry per CDR3 protein. Here the sample spans 450,000 to 600,000 distinct CDR3 sequences, roughly 34% being singletons. Individuals selected for sequencing had exhibited CD8+CD57+ cell expansion on flow cytometry. The source material was sorted CD4+, CD8+, or CD8+CD57+ T cells (not recorded which) from PBMCs. Receptors originate from a human donor with aplastic anemia.

The CDR3 nucleotides are TGTGCCATCAACGGACAGGACCCCTACGAGCAGTACTTC. Its translation is CAINGQDPYEQYF. The rearrangement joins TRBV10-3 to TRBJ2-7, with 7 bases aligning to TRBD1. V shed 7 bases and J 2 bases; nucleotides not matched to a gene: 5. The CDR3 spans 13 residues. Germline CDR1 is ENHRY and CDR2 is SYGVKD.

The V call is TRBV20-1, the J call TRBJ1-1, with D hard to call. V was pared by 5 bases and J by 11 bases, with 15 bases between. Germline CDR1 reads DFQATT; CDR2 reads SNEGSKA (reference sequence). CDR3 size: 11 residues. The CDR3 is CSARDPGPAFF. DNA of the CDR3: TGCAGTGCTCGTGATCCAGGCCCGGCTTTCTTT.

The chain has TRBV20-1 and TRBJ2-3; 11 positions match TRBD2. Per germline, CDR1 DFQATT and CDR2 SNEGSKA (reference sequence). The V and J ends lost 2 bases and 3 bases, in that order; junction bases with no gene match: 4. The CDR3 covers 15 residues. CDR3 nucleotides: TGCAGTGCTAGAAAGTCTAGCGGGGGGACAGATACGCAGTATTTT. Translating it yields CSARKSSGGTDTQYF.

This chain connects TRBV2 to TRBJ1-6; 7 bases are a match to TRBD1. The V gene end was trimmed by 4 bases and the J gene end by 3 bases; junction bases not matched to a gene: 3. Germline CDR1 SNHLY, CDR2 FYNNEI. The CDR3 consists of 15 residues. In nucleotides, the CDR3 is TGTGCCAGCAGTGTACGGACAGGCTATAATTCACCCCTCCACTTT. Translated: CASSVRTGYNSPLHF.

This rearrangement joins TRBV25-1 to TRBJ2-7, with 8 nucleotides matching TRBD1. CDR3 length equals 15 residues. CDR1 and CDR2 (germline): MGHDK, SYGVNS. After removal of 2 bases from V and 4 bases from J, the junction contained 7 bases not matched to a gene. This CDR3 is CASSEQGADVYEQYF. CDR3 nucleotide sequence: TGTGCCAGCAGTGAACAGGGGGCGGATGTGTACGAGCAGTACTTC.

The chain recombines TRBV25-1 with TRBJ1-2; no firm D call. This CDR3 is 14 amino acids long. Germline CDR1 reads MGHDK; CDR2 reads SYGVNS. Trimming stripped 5 bases from V and 5 bases from J, with 15 bases between. CDR3 coding DNA: TGTGCCAGCAGTTCCCTTGGAGAAAAGTATGGCTACACCTTC. Residues: CASSSLGEKYGYTF.

This rearrangement joins TRBV11-1 to TRBJ2-7, with D uncertain. This CDR3 has 17 residues. CDR1 and CDR2 (germline): SGHAT, FQDESV (reference sequence). Trimming left V 5 bases short and J 2 bases short, with 22 bases between. The CDR3, as DNA: TGTGCCAGCAGCGTCTATCCACGGACCGGTCCCACCTACGAGCAGTACTTC. Amino acids: CASSVYPRTGPTYEQYF. The variable domain in full, with the rest retrieved from reference TRBV11-1 and TRBJ2-7, is EAEVAQSPRYKITEKSQAVAFWCDPISGHATLYWYRQILGQGPELLVQFQDESVVDDSQLPKDRFSAERLKGVDSTLKIQPAELGDSAMYLCASSVYPRTGPTYEQYFGPGTRLTVT.

This clonotype appeared many times. In nucleotides, the CDR3 is TGTGCCAGCAGTCAGGACCGGCTGAGCACCGGGGAGCTGTTTTTT. This sequence encodes CASSQDRLSTGELFF. The chain is built from TRBV2 and TRBJ2-2; D gene uncertain. This CDR3 is built from 15 residues. CDR1 and CDR2 (germline): SNHLY, FYNNEI. Trimming took off 5 bases at V and 4 bases at J, with 14 bases between the two ends.

The J gene is TRBJ1-5, the V gene TRBV19; 8 nucleotides match TRBD1. The CDR3 consists of 15 residues. With 6 bases clipped from V and 11 bases from J, the junction kept 15 bases outside the gene matches. Germline CDR1 is LNHDA and CDR2 is SQIVND (reference sequence). CDR3: CASSEIQGALSAQHF. CDR3 DNA sequence: TGTGCCAGTAGCGAGATCCAGGGGGCCCTCTCAGCCCAGCATTTT.

In its sample, this clonotype was seen a few times. The chain recombines TRBV2 with TRBJ2-7; 7 nucleotides agree with TRBD2. The V gene's germline CDR1 is SNHLY and CDR2 FYNNEI. The CDR3 consists of 13 residues. J gave up 5 bases and V 8 bases, and 9 bases lay outside the gene matches. CDR3 sequence (DNA): TGTGCCAGCTTGGGAGGGAATCTCCACGAGCAGTACTTC. This codes for CASLGGNLHEQYF.

This clonotype was observed once. Just one base apart from a much larger clone, this may be a read error. The V call is TRBV7-9, the J call TRBJ2-1; D may correspond to TRBD1 or TRBD2 (5 bases each). Germline V lookup: CDR1 SEHNR, CDR2 FQNEAQ (reference sequence). There are 11 residues in the CDR3. CDR3 amino acids: CASSFGAEQLF. In DNA, the CDR3 is TGTGCCAGCAGCTTCGGGGCTGAGCAGCTCTTC.

This clonotype has more than one count but fewer than ten. The genes are TRBV6-1 and TRBJ2-7; D unclear. Germline V CDR1 and CDR2: MNHNS, SASEGT. V lost 3 bases, J lost 4 bases, and 10 bases lay in between. The CDR3 runs 13 residues. CDR3 amino acids: CASSDRADYEQYF. As DNA, the CDR3 is TGTGCCAGCAGTGATCGGGCGGATTACGAGCAGTACTTC.

The V and J genes are TRBV9 and TRBJ2-1, with 9 bases matching TRBD2. Looked up from germline, CDR1 is SGDLS and CDR2 is YYNGEE. V lost 0 bases and J lost 6; bases outside the gene matches: 7. There are 16 residues in the CDR3. The CDR3 reads CASSVEVSGGRNEQFF. The CDR3 coding sequence is TGTGCCAGCAGCGTAGAAGTTAGCGGGGGACGCAATGAGCAGTTCTTC.

This clonotype was counted ten times or more. V usage is TRBV5-5 and J usage is TRBJ1-2, with 9 nucleotides matching TRBD1. CDR3 length: 14 amino acids. The V and J ends lost 0 bases and 6 bases, in that order; junction bases with no gene match: 3. Germline assignment: CDR1 SGHKS and CDR2 YYEKEE (reference sequence). The CDR3, as DNA: TGTGCCAGCAGCTTGGCCGGGACAGGGAATGGCTACACCTTC. This encodes CASSLAGTGNGYTF.

This chain joins TRBV12-5 and TRBJ2-4; D possibly corresponds to TRBD1 (6 bases). This CDR3 has 17 residues. Germline V gene data show CDR1 as LGHNT and CDR2 as FRNRAP. Trimming removed 7 bases from V and 1 base from J, with 20 bases in between. The CDR3 loop is CASANTTGIQAKNIQYF. Here the CDR3 DNA reads TGTGCTAGTGCTAACACTACAGGGATTCAGGCCAAAAACATTCAGTACTTC.

This clonotype was detected only a few times. The chain has TRBV19 and TRBJ2-1, with TRBD2 matching 8 bases. Germline V gene data show CDR1 as LNHDA and CDR2 as SQIVND (reference sequence). The junction had 6 bases not matched to a gene; V was cut back by 4 bases and J by 10 bases. The CDR3 totals 13 residues. The CDR3 here is CASSRKLADEQFF. Written as DNA, the CDR3 is TGTGCCAGTAGTAGGAAACTAGCGGACGAGCAGTTCTTC. Based on the CDR3 plus reference TRBV19 and TRBJ2-1, the full variable domain is DGGITQSPKYLFRKEGQNVTLSCEQNLNHDAMYWYRQDPGQGLRLIYYSQIVNDFQKGDIAEGYSVSREKKESFPLTVTSAQKNPTAFYLCASSRKLADEQFFGPGTRLTVL.